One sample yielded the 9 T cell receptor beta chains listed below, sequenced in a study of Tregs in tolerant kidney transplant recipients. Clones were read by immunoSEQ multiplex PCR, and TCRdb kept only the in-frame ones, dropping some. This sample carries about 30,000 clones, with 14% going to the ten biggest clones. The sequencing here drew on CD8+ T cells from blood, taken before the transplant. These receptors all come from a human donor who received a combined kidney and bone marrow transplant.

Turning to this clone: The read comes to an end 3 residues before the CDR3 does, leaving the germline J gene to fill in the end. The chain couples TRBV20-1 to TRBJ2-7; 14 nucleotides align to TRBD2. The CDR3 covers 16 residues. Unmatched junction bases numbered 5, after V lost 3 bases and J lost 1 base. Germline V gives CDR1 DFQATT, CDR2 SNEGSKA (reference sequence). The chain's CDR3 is CSARGLAGVGSYEQYF. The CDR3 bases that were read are TGCAGTGCTAGGGGACTAGCGGGAGTTGGTTCCTACGAG.

CDR3 bases read: TGCAGTGCTAGGGGCTCTAGCGGGAGGGCCTACAATGAG. This encodes CSARGSSGRAYNE. The complete CDR3 reads CSARGSSGRAYNEQFF. The gene calls are TRBV20-1 and TRBJ2-1; 12 bases match TRBD2. The read comes to an end 3 residues before the CDR3 does, leaving the germline J gene to fill in the end. The CDR3 extends over 16 amino acids. CDR1 and CDR2 (germline): DFQATT, SNEGSKA (reference sequence). V lost 3 bases, J lost 2 bases, and 5 bases stayed unmatched.

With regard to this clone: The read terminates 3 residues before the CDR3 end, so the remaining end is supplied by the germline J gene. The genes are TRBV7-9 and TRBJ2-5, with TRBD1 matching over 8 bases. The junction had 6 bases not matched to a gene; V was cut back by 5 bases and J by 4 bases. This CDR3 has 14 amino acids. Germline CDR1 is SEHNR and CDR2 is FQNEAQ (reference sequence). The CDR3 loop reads CASSPPRGPETQYF. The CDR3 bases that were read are TGTGCCAGCAGCCCCCCCAGGGGGCCAGAGACC.

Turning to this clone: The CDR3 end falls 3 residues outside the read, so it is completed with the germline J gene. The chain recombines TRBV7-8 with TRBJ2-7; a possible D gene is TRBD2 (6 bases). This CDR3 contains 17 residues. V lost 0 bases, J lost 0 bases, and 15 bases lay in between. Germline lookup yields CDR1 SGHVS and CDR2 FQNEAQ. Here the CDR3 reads CASSLARGSGSSYEQYF. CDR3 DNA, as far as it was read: TGTGCCAGCAGCTTAGCTCGGGGTAGCGGTAGCTCCTACGAG.

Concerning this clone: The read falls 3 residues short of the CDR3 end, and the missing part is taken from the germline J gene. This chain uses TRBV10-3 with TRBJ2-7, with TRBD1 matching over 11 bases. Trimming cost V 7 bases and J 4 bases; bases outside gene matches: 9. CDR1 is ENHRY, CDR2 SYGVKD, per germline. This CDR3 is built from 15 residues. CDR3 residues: CAITPSGQGAYEQYF. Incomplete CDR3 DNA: TGTGCCATCACCCCCTCCGGACAGGGGGCATACGAG.

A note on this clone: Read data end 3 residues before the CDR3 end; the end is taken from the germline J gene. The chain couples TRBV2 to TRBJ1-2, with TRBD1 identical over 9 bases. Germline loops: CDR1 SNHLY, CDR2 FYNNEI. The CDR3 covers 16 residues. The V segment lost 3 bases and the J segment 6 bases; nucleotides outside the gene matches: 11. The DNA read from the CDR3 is TGTGCCAGCAGTGATCCGGGACAGGGCATTTATGATGGC. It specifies CASSDPGQGIYDG. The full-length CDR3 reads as CASSDPGQGIYDGYTF.

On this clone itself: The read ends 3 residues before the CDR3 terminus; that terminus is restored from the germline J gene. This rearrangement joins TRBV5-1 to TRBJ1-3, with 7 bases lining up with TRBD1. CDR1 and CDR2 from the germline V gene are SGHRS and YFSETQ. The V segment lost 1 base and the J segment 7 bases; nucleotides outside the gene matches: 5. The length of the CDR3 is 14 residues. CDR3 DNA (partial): TGCGCCAGCAGCTTGACAGGGGTATGGAACACC. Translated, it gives CASSLTGVWNT. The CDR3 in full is CASSLTGVWNTIYF.

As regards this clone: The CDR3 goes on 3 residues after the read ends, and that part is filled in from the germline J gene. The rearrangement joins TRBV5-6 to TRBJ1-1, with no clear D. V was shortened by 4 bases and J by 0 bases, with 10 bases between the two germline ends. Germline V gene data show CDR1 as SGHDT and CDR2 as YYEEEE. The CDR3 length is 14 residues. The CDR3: CASSGLWMNTEAFF. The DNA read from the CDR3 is TGTGCCAGCAGCGGACTGTGGATGAACACTGAA.

CDR3 bases read: TGTGCCAGCAGCCCAGCGGCGGGAGTTGGGAACAATGAG. Protein sequence: CASSPAAGVGNNE. In full, the CDR3 reads CASSPAAGVGNNEQFF. The chain joins TRBV7-8 to TRBJ2-1; 7 nucleotides agree with TRBD2. Read coverage stops 3 residues before the CDR3 terminus; the germline J gene supplies the remainder. Trimming removed 5 bases from V and 5 bases from J; junction bases left unmatched: 12. From germline, CDR1 is SGHVS and CDR2 FQNEAQ. The CDR3 is made up of 16 amino acids.